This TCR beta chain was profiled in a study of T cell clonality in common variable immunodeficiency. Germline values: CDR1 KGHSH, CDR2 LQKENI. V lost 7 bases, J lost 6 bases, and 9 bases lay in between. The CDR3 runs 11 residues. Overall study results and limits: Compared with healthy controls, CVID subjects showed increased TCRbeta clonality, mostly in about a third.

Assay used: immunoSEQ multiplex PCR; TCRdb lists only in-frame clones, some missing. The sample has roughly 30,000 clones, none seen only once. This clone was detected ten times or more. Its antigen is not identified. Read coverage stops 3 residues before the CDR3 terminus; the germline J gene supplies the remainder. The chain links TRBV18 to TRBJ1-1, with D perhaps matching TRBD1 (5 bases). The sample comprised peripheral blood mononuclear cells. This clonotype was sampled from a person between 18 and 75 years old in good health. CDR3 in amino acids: CASWAGAEAFF. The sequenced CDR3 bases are TGTGCCAGCTGGGCGGGGGCTGAA. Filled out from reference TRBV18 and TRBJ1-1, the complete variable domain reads NAGVMQNPRHLVRRRGQEARLRCSPMKGHSHVYWYRQLPEEGLKFMVYLQKENIIDESGMPKERFSAEFPKEGPSILRIQQVVRGDSAAYFCASWAGAEAFFGQGTRLTVV.